In its sample, the clone carrying this TCR beta chain was seen many times. Its specificity is not known. The data were obtained in a study of early T cells in non-severe SARS-CoV-2 infection. Overall study context: Unsorted whole blood bulk RNA was sequenced, with unpaired chains. Study conclusions and caveats: Private and CD4 specificities were missed by VDJdb matching, which favored anti-spike CD8 responses.

Separate cDNA molecules each had unique molecular identifiers attached to them. One entry per CDR3 protein, called by TCRdb with MiXCR from the 5' RACE reads. The data hold 95,000 to 110,000 distinct CDR3 sequences, with around 10% observed a single time. The germline CDR1 and CDR2 sequences are SGHDT and YYEEEE. The V end was cut by 4 bases, the J end by 0 bases, with 23 bases between. The CDR3 is 19 amino acids. Source material: whole blood. This chain connects TRBV5-6 to TRBJ2-1; no firm D call. This receptor was identified in an adult who was a healthcare worker with PCR-confirmed SARS-CoV-2 infection or an uninfected control (not recorded which). CDR3 in DNA: TGTGCCAGCAGCCCAGCCGGACGAGGCTTGGGAAGCTCCTACAATGAGCAGTTCTTC. Its protein is CASSPAGRGLGSSYNEQFF.